The subject of this entry is one T cell receptor beta chain. The length of the CDR3 is 17 residues. Trimming pared 5 bases from V and 10 bases from J, leaving 24 bases between. Germline V lookup: CDR1 MDHEN, CDR2 SYDVKM. The table came from immunoSEQ multiplex PCR; TCRdb's copy has only in-frame clones and leaves some out. The repertoire holds about 210,000 clones, with about 76% as singletons. This specimen belongs to a study of blood T cell repertoires in COVID-19. The source of this sequence is a woman aged 50 to 60 with acute COVID-19. Sequencing was done on a sample of PBMCs or T cells enriched from blood (not recorded which). The gene calls are TRBV28 and TRBJ1-6; D is uncertain. CDR3 sequence reads: CASSPTAGEGHLSPLHF. DNA for the CDR3: TGTGCCAGCAGTCCGACGGCCGGGGAGGGCCATTTGTCACCCCTCCACTTT.